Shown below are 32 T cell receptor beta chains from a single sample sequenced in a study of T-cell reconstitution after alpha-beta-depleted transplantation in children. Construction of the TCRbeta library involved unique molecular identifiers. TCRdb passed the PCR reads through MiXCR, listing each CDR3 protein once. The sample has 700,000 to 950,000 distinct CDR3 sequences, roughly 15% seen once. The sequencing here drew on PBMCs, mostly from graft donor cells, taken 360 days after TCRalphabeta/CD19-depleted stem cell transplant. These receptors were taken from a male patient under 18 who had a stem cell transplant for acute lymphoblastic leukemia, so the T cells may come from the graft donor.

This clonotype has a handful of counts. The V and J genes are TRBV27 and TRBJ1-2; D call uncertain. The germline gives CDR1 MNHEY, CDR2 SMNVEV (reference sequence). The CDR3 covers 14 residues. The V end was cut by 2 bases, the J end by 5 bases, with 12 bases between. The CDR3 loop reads CASSLGPFSYGYTF. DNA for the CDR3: TGTGCCAGCAGTTTAGGCCCTTTCTCGTATGGCTACACCTTC.

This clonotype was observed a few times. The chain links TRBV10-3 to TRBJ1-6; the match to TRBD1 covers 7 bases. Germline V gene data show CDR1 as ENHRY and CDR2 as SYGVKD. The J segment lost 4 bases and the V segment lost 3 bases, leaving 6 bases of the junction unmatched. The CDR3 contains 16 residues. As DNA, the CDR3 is TGTGCCATCAGTGAATCGCCGGGACAGTATAATTCACCCCTCCACTTT. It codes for CAISESPGQYNSPLHF.

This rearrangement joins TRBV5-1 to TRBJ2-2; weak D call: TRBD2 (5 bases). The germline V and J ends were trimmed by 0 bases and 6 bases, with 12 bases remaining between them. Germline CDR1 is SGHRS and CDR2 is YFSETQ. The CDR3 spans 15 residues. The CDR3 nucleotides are TGCGCCAGCAGCTTGGTTGCGGGTTCGGCCGGGGAGCTGTTTTTT. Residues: CASSLVAGSAGELFF.

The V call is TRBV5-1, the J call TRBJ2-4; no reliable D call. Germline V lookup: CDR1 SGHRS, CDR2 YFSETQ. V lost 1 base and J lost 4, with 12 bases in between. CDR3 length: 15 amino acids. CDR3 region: CASSLSWGTKNIQYF. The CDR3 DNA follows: TGCGCCAGCAGCTTGTCGTGGGGAACGAAAAACATTCAGTACTTC.

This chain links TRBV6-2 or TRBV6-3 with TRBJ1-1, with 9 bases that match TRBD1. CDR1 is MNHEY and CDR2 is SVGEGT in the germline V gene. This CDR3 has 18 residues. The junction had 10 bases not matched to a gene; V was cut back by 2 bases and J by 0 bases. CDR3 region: CASSYGGQGFILNTEAFF. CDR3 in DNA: TGTGCCAGCAGTTACGGAGGACAGGGGTTCATTTTGAACACTGAAGCTTTCTTT.

The CDR3 spells CASSPLTTDNYGYTF. The CDR3 DNA reads TGTGCCAGCTCACCACTCACGACAGATAACTATGGCTACACCTTC. This chain uses TRBV18 with TRBJ1-2, with D possibly TRBD1 on 5 matching bases. CDR3 length equals 15 residues. Between the trimmed V and J ends, which lost 1 base and 1 base, there was a span of 10 bases. Germline CDR1 reads KGHSH; CDR2 reads LQKENI.

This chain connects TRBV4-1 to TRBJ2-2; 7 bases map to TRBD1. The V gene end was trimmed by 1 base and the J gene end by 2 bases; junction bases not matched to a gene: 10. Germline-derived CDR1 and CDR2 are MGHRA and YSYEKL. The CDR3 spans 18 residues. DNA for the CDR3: TGCGCCAGCAGCCAAGGCCGAGGGGACAGCTCTAACACCGGGGAGCTGTTTTTT. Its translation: CASSQGRGDSSNTGELFF.

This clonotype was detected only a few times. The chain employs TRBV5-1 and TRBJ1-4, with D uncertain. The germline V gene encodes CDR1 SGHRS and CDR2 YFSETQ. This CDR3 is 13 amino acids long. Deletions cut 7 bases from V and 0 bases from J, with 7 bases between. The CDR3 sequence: CASATTTNEKLFF. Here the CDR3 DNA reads TGCGCCAGCGCGACAACAACTAATGAAAAACTGTTTTTT.

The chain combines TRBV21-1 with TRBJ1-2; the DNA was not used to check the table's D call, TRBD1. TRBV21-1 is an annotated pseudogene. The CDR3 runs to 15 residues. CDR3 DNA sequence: TGTGCCAGCAGCAAAAAACCGGGACACCTGAGGGGCTACACCTTC. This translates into CASSKKPGHLRGYTF.

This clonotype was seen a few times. CDR3 amino acids: CASSQGPLRDRGSYEQYF. CDR3 bases: TGTGCCAGCAGCCAAGGTCCGCTGAGGGACAGGGGATCCTACGAGCAGTACTTC. The chain has TRBV3-1 and TRBJ2-7, with TRBD1 matching 10 bases. V lost 1 base to trimming and J lost 1 base; unmatched junction nucleotides: 10. The CDR3 contains 18 residues. CDR1 LGHDT and CDR2 YNNKEL come from the germline V gene (reference sequence).

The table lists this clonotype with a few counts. The CDR3 nucleotides are TGCGCCAGCAGCCCCTCCGGGACTAGCGGGATCCAAGAGACCCAGTACTTC. It encodes CASSPSGTSGIQETQYF. The chain links TRBV5-1 to TRBJ2-5; TRBD2 matches 13 bases. CDR3 length equals 17 residues. The V gene end was trimmed by 4 bases and the J gene end by 1 base; junction bases not matched to a gene: 7. The germline V gene has CDR1 SGHRS and CDR2 YFSETQ.

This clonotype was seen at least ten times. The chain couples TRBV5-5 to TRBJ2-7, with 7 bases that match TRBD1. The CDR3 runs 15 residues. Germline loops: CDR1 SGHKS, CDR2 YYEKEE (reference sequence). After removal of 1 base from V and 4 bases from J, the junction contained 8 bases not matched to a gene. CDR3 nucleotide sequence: TGTGCCAGCAGCTTGAGACAGGGCAGGTTTTACGAGCAGTACTTC. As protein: CASSLRQGRFYEQYF.

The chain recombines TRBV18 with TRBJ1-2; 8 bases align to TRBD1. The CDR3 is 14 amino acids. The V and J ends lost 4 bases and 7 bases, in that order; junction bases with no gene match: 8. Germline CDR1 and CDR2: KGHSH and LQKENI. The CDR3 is CASSLDREKGGYTF. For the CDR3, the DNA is TGTGCCAGCTCACTGGACAGGGAGAAGGGTGGCTACACCTTC.

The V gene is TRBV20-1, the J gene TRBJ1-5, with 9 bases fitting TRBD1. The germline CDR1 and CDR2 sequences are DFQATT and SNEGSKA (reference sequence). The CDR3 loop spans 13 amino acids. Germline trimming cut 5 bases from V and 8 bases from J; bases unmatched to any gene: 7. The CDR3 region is CSAQGQGEEPQHF. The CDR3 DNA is TGCAGTGCTCAGGGACAGGGTGAGGAGCCCCAGCATTTT.

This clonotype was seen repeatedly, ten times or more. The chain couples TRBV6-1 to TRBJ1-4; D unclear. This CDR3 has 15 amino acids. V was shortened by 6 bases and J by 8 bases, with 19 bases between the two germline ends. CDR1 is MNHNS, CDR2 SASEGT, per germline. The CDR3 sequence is CASSPRGRPGEKLFF. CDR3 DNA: TGTGCCAGCAGCCCTCGAGGCAGACCTGGGGAAAAACTGTTTTTT.

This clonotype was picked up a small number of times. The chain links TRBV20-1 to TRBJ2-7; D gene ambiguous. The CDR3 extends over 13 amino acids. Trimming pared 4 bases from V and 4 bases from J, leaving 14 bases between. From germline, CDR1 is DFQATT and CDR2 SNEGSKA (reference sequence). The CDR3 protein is CSATSQKGYEQYF. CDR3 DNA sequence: TGCAGTGCTACCTCACAGAAAGGGTACGAGCAGTACTTC.

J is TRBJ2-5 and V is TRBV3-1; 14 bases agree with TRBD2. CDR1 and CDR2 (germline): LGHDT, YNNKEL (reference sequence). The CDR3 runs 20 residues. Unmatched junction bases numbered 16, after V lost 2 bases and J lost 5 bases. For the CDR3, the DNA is TGTGCCAGCAGCCAAAATGCTTGGACTAGCGGGAGGCCCACGAAGGAGACCCAGTACTTC. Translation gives CASSQNAWTSGRPTKETQYF.

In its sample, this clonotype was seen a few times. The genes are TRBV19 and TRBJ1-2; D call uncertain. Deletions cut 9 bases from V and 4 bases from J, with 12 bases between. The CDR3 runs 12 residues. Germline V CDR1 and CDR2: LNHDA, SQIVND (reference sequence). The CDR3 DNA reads TGTGCCAGCACTTCTGGGAGCTATGGCTACACCTTC. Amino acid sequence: CASTSGSYGYTF.

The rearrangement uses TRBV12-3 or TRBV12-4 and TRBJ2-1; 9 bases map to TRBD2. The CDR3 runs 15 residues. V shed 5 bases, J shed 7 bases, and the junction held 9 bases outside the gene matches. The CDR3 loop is CASSPPGLAQNEQFF. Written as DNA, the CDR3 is TGTGCCAGCAGTCCTCCGGGACTAGCTCAAAATGAGCAGTTCTTC.

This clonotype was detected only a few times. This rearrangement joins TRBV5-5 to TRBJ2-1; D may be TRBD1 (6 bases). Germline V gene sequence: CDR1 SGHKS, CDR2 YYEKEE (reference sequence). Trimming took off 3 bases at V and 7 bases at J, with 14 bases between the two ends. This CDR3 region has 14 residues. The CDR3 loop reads CASSYGQSWNEQFF. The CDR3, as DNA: TGTGCCAGCAGCTACGGACAGAGTTGGAATGAGCAGTTCTTC. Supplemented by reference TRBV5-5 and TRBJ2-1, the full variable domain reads DAGVTQSPTHLIKTRGQQVTLRCSPISGHKSVSWYQQVLGQGPQFIFQYYEKEERGRGNFPDRFSARQFPNYSSELNVNALLLGDSALYLCASSYGQSWNEQFFGPGTRLTVL.

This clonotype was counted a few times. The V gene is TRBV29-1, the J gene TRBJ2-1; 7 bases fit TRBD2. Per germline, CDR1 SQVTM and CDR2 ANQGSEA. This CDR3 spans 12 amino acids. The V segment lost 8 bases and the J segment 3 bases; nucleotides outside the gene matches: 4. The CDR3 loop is CSSREVYNEQFF. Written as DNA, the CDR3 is TGCAGCTCCCGGGAGGTCTACAATGAGCAGTTCTTC.

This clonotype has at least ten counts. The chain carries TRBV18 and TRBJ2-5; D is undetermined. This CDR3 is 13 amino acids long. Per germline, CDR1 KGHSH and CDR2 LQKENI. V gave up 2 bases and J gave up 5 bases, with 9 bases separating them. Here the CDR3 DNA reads TGTGCCAGCTCACCAGGGCTGCGGGAGACCCAGTACTTC. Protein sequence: CASSPGLRETQYF. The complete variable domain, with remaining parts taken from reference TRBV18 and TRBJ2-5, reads NAGVMQNPRHLVRRRGQEARLRCSPMKGHSHVYWYRQLPEEGLKFMVYLQKENIIDESGMPKERFSAEFPKEGPSILRIQQVVRGDSAAYFCASSPGLRETQYFGPGTRLLVL.

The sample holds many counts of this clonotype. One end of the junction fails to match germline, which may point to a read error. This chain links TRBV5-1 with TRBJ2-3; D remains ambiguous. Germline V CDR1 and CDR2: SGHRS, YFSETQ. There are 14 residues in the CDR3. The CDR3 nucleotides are TGTGCCAGCAGCTTAGGGCCTAGCACAGATACGCAGTATTTT. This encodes CASSLGPSTDTQYF.

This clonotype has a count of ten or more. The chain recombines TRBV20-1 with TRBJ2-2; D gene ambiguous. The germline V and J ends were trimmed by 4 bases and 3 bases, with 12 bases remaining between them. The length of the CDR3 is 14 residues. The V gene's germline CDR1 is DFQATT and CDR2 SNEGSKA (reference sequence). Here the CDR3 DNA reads TGCAGTGCTAAGAAGGTGAAGGACACCGGGGAGCTGTTTTTT. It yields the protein CSAKKVKDTGELFF.

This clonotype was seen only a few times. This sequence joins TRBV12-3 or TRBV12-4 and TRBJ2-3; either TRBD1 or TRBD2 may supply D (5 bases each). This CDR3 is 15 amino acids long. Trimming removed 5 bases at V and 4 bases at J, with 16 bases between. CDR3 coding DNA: TGTGCCAGCAGTATCCTAGGCCTGGGGGCAGATACGCAGTATTTT. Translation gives CASSILGLGADTQYF.

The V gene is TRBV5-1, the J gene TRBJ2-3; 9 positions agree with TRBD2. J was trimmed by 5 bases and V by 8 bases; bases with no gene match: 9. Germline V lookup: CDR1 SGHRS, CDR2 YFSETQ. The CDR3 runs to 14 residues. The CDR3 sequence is CASRKREVVDTQYF. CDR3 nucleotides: TGCGCCAGTCGAAAGCGGGAGGTTGTAGATACGCAGTATTTT.

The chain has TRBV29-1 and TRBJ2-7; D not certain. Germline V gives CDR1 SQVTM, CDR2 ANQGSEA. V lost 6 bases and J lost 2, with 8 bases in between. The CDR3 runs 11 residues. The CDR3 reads CSVHTPYEQYF. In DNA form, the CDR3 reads TGCAGCGTACACACTCCCTACGAGCAGTACTTC.

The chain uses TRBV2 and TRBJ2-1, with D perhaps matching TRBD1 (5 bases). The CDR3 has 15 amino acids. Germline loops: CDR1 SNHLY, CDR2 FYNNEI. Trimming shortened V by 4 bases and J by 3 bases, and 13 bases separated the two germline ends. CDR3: CASSGPGWVYNEQFF. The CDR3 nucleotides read TGTGCCAGCAGTGGGCCAGGGTGGGTCTACAATGAGCAGTTCTTC.

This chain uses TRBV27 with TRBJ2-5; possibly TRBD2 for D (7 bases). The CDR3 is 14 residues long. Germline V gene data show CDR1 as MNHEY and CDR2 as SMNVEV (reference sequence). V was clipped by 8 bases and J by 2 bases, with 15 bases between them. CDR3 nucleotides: TGTGCCAGCCATAGAGCGGGGACACAAGAGACCCAGTACTTC. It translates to CASHRAGTQETQYF.

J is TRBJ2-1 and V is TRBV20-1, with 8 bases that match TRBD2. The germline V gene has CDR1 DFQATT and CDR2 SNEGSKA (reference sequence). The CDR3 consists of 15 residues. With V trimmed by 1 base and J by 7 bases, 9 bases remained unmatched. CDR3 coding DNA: TGCAGTGCTAGAGTCAACGGGAGGGCCAATAATGAGCAGTTCTTC. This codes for CSARVNGRANNEQFF.

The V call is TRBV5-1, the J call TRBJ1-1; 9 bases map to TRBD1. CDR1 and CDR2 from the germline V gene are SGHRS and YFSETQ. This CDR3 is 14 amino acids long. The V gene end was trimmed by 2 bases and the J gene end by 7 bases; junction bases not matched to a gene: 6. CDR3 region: CASSFGQGMGEAFF. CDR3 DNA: TGCGCCAGCAGCTTCGGACAGGGGATGGGTGAAGCTTTCTTT.

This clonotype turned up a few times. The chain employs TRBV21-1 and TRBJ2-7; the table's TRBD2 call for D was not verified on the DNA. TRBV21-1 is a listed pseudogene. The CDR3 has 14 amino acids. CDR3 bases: TGTGCCAGCACCTCCTTAGGACTAGCCTACGAGCAGTACTTC. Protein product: CASTSLGLAYEQYF.